This T cell receptor beta chain is drawn from a study of OX40 agonist ivuxolimab in advanced cancers. The protocol was immunoSEQ multiplex PCR, while the TCRdb copy is restricted to in-frame clones and leaves out a portion. The sample lists about 79,000 clones; around 92% were seen once. Autoimmune disease history or systemic immunosuppression disqualified patients. Germline-derived CDR1 and CDR2 are SGHKS and YYEKEE (reference sequence). Between the trimmed V and J ends, which lost 1 base and 0 bases, there was a span of 10 bases. This CDR3 contains 15 residues. This TCR came from an adult with an advanced solid tumor such as melanoma, head and neck, liver or kidney cancer. The sequenced sample was CD4+ or CD8+ T cells sorted from blood, obtained in a trial of the OX40 agonist ivuxolimab. The rearrangement uses TRBV5-5 and TRBJ1-1; possibly TRBD1 for D (6 bases). The CDR3 region is CASSLPGDMNTEAFF. The CDR3, as DNA: TGTGCCAGCAGCTTGCCAGGGGATATGAACACTGAAGCTTTCTTT.